This T cell receptor beta chain was recorded in a study of blood T cell repertoires in COVID-19. Overall study: Samples representing acute and convalescent COVID-19 were sourced from the United States, Italy and Spain.

With 0 bases clipped from V and 5 bases from J, the junction kept 5 bases outside the gene matches. In germline, CDR1 is MNHEY, CDR2 SVGAGI. The CDR3 is made up of 15 amino acids. This clone has at least ten counts. The data were produced by immunoSEQ multiplex PCR, yet TCRdb's version contains in-frame clones alone and is incomplete. The table shows a few hundred thousand clones, with over 75% occurring only once. The study recruited people aged about 18 to 95 years across about two dozen US areas. Allocation to cohorts depended on clinical history reported by the participants. Resolution of symptoms, clearance, or two negative PCRs was present in recovered Cohort 3 donors.

The chain has TRBV6-5 and TRBJ2-7, with TRBD1 matching over 9 bases. The TCR sequence derives from a man aged 25 to 40 who had recovered from COVID-19. Sequencing was performed on PBMCs or T cells enriched from blood (not recorded which). CDR3 loop: CASSYSRGQGHEQYF. The CDR3 bases are TGTGCCAGCAGTTACTCGCGCGGACAGGGGCACGAGCAGTACTTC.